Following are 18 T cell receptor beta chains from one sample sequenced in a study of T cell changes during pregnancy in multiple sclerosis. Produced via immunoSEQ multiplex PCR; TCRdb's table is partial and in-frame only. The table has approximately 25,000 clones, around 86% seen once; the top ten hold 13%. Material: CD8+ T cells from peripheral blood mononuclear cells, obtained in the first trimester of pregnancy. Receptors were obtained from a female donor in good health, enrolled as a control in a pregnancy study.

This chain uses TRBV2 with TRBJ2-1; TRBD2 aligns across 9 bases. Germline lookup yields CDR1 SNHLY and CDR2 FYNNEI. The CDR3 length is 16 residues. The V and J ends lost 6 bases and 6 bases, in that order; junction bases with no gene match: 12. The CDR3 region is CASRDPGLARSNEQFF. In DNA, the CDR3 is TGTGCCAGCAGGGATCCGGGACTAGCTAGATCCAATGAGCAGTTCTTC.

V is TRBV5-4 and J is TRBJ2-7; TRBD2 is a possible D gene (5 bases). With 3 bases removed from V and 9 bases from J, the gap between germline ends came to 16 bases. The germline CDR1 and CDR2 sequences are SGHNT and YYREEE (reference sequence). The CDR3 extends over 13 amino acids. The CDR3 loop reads CASSYPGESGQYF. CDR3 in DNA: TGTGCCAGCAGCTATCCCGGGGAAAGCGGGCAGTACTTC. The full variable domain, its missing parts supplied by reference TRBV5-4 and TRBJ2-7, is ETGVTQSPTHLIKTRGQQVTLRCSSQSGHNTVSWYQQALGQGPQFIFQYYREEENGRGNFPPRFSGLQFPNYSSELNVNALELDDSALYLCASSYPGESGQYFGPGTRLTVT.

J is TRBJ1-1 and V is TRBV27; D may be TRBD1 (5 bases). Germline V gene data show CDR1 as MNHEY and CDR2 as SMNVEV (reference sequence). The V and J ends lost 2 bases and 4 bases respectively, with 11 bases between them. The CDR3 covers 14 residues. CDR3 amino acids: CASSLRGLGTEAFF. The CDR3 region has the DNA TGTGCCAGCAGTTTACGGGGGTTGGGCACTGAAGCTTTCTTT.

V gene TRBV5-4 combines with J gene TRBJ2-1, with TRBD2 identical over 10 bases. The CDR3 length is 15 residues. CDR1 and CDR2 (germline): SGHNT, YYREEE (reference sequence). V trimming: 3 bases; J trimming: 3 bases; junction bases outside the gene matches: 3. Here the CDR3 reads CASSSLAGDYNEQFF. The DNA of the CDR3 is TGTGCCAGCAGCTCTCTAGCGGGGGACTACAATGAGCAGTTCTTC.

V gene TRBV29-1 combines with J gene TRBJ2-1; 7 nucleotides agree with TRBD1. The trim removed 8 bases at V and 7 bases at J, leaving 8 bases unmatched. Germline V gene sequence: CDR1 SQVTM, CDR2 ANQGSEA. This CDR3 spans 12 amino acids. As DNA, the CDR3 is TGCAGCCTGGGACAGCTATCAAATGAGCAGTTCTTC. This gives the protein CSLGQLSNEQFF.

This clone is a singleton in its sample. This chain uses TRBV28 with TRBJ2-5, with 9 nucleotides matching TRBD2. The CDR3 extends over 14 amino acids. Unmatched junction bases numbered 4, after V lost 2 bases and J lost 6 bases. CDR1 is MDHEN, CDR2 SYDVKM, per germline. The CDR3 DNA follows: TGTGCCAGCAGTTTAGTTAGCGGGAGACAGACCCAGTACTTC. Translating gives CASSLVSGRQTQYF.

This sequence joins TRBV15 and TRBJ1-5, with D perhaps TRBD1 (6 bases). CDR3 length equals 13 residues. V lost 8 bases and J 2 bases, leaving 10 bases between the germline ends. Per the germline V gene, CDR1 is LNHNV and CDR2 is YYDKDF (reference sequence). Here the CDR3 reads CATRGGGNQPQHF. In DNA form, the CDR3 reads TGTGCCACCCGAGGGGGTGGCAATCAGCCCCAGCATTTT.

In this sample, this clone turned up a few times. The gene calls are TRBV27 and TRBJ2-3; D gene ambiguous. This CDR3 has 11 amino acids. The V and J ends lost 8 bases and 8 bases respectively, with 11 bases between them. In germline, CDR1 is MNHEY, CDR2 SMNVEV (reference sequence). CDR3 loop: CASRTGATQYF. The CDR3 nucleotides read TGTGCCAGCCGTACGGGTGCTACGCAGTATTTT.

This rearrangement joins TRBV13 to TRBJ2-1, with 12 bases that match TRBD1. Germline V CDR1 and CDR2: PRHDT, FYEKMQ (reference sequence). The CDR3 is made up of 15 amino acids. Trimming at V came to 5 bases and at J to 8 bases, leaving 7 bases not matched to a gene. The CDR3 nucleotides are TGTGCCAGCAGCAGCCGGGACAGGGGGCTAGATGAGCAGTTCTTC. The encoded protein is CASSSRDRGLDEQFF.

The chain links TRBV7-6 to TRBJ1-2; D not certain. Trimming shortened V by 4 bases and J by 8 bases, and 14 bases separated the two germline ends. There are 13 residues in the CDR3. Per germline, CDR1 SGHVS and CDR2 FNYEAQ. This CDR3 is CASSSTPGSGYTF. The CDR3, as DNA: TGTGCCAGCAGCTCCACCCCAGGTTCGGGCTACACCTTC.

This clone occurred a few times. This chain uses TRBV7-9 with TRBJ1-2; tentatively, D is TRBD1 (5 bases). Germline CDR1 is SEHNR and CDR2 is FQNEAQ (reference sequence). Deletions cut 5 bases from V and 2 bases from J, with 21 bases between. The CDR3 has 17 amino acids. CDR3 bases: TGTGCCAGCAGCCCCGGGAGCGTGGGGGGAGTCAACTATGGCTACACCTTC. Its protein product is CASSPGSVGGVNYGYTF.

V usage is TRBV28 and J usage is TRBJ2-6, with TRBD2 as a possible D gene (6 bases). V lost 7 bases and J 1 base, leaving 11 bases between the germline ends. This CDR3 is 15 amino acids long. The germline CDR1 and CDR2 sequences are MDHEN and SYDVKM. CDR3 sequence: CASTPGDSGANVLTF. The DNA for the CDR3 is TGTGCCAGCACCCCGGGGGATTCTGGGGCCAACGTCCTGACTTTC.

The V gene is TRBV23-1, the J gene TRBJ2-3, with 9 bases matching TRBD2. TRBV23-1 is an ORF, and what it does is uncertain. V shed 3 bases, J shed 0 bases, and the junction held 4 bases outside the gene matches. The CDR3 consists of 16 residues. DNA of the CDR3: TGCGCCAGCAGTCATACGCTAGCGGGGAGCACAGATACGCAGTATTTT. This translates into CASSHTLAGSTDTQYF.

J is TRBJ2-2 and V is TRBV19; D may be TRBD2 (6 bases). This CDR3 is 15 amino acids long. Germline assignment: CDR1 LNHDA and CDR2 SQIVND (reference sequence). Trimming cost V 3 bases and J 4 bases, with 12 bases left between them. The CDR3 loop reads CASSMTGEGTGELFF. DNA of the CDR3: TGTGCCAGTAGTATGACGGGAGAAGGCACCGGGGAGCTGTTTTTT.

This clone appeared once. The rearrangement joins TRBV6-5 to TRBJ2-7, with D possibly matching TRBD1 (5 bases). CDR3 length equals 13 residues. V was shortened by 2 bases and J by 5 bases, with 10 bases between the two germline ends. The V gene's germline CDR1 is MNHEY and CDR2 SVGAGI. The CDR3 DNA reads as TGTGCCAGCAGTTACAGGGGTAAGGACGAGCAGTACTTC. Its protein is CASSYRGKDEQYF.

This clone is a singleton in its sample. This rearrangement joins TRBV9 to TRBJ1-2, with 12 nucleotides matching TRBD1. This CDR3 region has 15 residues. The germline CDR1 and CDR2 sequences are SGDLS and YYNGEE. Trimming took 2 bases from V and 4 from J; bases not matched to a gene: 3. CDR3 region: CASSVGTGGGYGYTF. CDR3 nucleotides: TGTGCCAGCAGCGTTGGGACAGGGGGCGGCTATGGCTACACCTTC.

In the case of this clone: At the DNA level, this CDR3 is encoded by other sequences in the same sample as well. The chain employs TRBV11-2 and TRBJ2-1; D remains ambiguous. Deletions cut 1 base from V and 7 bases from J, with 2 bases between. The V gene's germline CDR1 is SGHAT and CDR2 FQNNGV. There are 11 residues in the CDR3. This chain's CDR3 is CASSLANEQFF. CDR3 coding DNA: TGTGCCAGCAGCTTAGCGAATGAGCAGTTCTTC.

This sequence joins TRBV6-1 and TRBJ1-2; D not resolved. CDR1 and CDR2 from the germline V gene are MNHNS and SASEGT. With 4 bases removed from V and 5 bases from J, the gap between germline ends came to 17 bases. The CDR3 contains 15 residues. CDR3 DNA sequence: TGTGCCAGCAGTGGTTCGTCTGAGATTACGTATGGCTACACCTTC. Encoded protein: CASSGSSEITYGYTF.